This is a list of T cell receptor beta chains from one sample in a study of early T cells in non-severe SARS-CoV-2 infection. A single record per CDR3 protein comes from TCRdb applying MiXCR to the 5' RACE reads. The table lists tens of thousands of distinct CDR3 sequences, 15% of them singletons, with 9.5% to 15% in the top ten. The sequenced sample was whole blood. The receptors were gathered from an adult who was a healthcare worker with PCR-confirmed SARS-CoV-2 infection or an uninfected control (not recorded which). CDR3s include the opening cysteine and the closing phenylalanine or tryptophan. D genes are given only for firm matches. Rows may omit the clone size; those that give it use once, few, many or a size class.

j_call d_call clone_size v_call cdr3_nt cdr3_aa
TRBJ2-5 TRBD2 - TRBV20-1 TGCAGTGCTAGATCCGGGACTAGCGACTTTTGGACCCAGTACTTC CSARSGTSDFWTQYF
TRBJ2-1 - - TRBV30 TGTGCCTGGCACCCGGGAAGGGGCAATGAGCAGTTCTTC CAWHPGRGNEQFF
TRBJ2-5 - - TRBV13 TGTGCCAGCAGCTTAAACCTTTACAGGGCAGAGACCCAGTACTTC CASSLNLYRAETQYF
TRBJ1-5 - - TRBV11-2 TGTGCCAGCAGCCCAACTAACAATCAGCCCCAGCATTTT CASSPTNNQPQHF
TRBJ2-3 - - TRBV18 TGTGCCAGCTCGGGAGCAGATACGCAGTATTTT CASSGADTQYF
TRBJ2-7 - few TRBV5-4 TGTGCCAGCAGCGTGGGGGTCGGACAGTTCCAGAACGAGCAGTACTTC CASSVGVGQFQNEQYF
TRBJ2-7 TRBD2 - TRBV3-1 TGTGCCACTAGCGGGAGCATGTCCGACGAGCAGTACTTC CATSGSMSDEQYF
TRBJ2-2 TRBD2 once TRBV11-2 TGTGCCAGCAGCACGACTAGCGGACACACCGGGGAGCTGTTTTTT CASSTTSGHTGELFF
TRBJ2-3 - - TRBV5-6 TGTGCCAGCAGCGCCCCTAGTTTATCCACAGATACGCAGTATTTT CASSAPSLSTDTQYF
TRBJ2-7 TRBD1 many TRBV7-2 TGTGCCAGCAGCTCCGTGGGACAGGGGATCGAGCAGTACTTC CASSSVGQGIEQYF
TRBJ2-1 - - TRBV12-3/TRBV12-4 TGTGCCAGCAGTTTTCTCGTAAACAATGAGCAGTTCTTC CASSFLVNNEQFF
TRBJ2-5 - many TRBV9 TGTGCCAGCAGCGTAGGGGCTTCGGAGGAGACCCAGTACTTC CASSVGASEETQYF
TRBJ1-5 TRBD1 few TRBV10-1 TGCGCCAGCAGTACAGGGGTAGATCAGCCCCAGCATTTT CASSTGVDQPQHF
TRBJ2-1 TRBD2 few TRBV15 TGTGCCACCAGCAGAGGTGGTAGCGGGAACAATGAGCAGTTCTTC CATSRGGSGNNEQFF
TRBJ2-6 - - TRBV7-3 TGTGCCAGCAGCCCGGTCCCGGGCTCTGGGGCCAACGTCCTGACTTTC CASSPVPGSGANVLTF
TRBJ2-3 - - TRBV10-2 TGCGCCAGCAGGACAGCTAGCACAGATACGCAGTATTTT CASRTASTDTQYF
TRBJ1-6 - - TRBV3-1 TGTGCCAGCAGCCAAGAGCGAAATTCACCCCTCCACTTT CASSQERNSPLHF
TRBJ1-6 - many TRBV18 TGTGCCAGCTCAGCTTACCGGGACACTAATAATTCACCCCTCCACTTT CASSAYRDTNNSPLHF